Presented here are 27 T cell receptor beta chains from one specimen sequenced in a study of blood T cell repertoires in COVID-19. Sequencing was performed with immunoSEQ multiplex PCR; in TCRdb, only in-frame clones are kept and a portion is missing. The sample gives 100,000 to 110,000 clones, approximately 80% of which show up once; 12% is in the top ten. Material for sequencing was peripheral blood. These receptors came from a woman in her 70s with acute or convalescent COVID-19.

This clone was detected once. V usage is TRBV28 and J usage is TRBJ1-4; 7 bases align to TRBD1. CDR3 length: 13 amino acids. Germline V gene sequence: CDR1 MDHEN, CDR2 SYDVKM. Losses at the gene ends were 7 bases for V and 4 bases for J; bases not matched to a gene: 3. CDR3 bases: TGTGCCAGCACCGGACAGGATAATGAAAAACTGTTTTTT. This codes for CASTGQDNEKLFF.

The gene calls are TRBV3-1 (or the pseudogene TRBV3-2) and TRBJ2-7; no clear D. Trimming cost V 5 bases and J 7 bases, with 15 bases left between them. CDR3 size: 13 residues. Germline loops: CDR1 LGHDT, CDR2 YNNKEL (reference sequence). This CDR3 reads CASSKSYLGEQYV. CDR3 DNA: TGTGCCAGCAGCAAATCTTACCTAGGAGAGCAGTACGTC.

Only a few counts were recorded for this clone. V gene TRBV6-5 combines with J gene TRBJ1-2; D possibly corresponds to TRBD1 (6 bases). The germline V gene encodes CDR1 MNHEY and CDR2 SVGAGI. With 7 bases removed from V and 4 bases from J, the gap between germline ends came to 19 bases. The CDR3 sequence is 15 residues long. DNA of the CDR3: TGTGCCAGCACCAGGACAGCCCTAGGGGGCTATGGCTACACCTTC. Encoded protein: CASTRTALGGYGYTF.

The chain links TRBV5-4 to TRBJ1-3, with D perhaps TRBD1 (5 bases). CDR1 is SGHNT, CDR2 YYREEE, per germline (reference sequence). V lost 4 bases and J lost 0, with 11 bases in between. This CDR3 is 15 amino acids long. CDR3: CASSQPDSSGNTIYF. In DNA form, the CDR3 reads TGTGCCAGCAGCCAACCCGACAGCTCTGGAAACACCATATATTTT.

This clone was recorded a few times. V and J are TRBV30 and TRBJ2-6; 8 nucleotides match TRBD1. Germline lookup yields CDR1 GTSNPN and CDR2 SVGIG (reference sequence). This CDR3 region has 16 residues. V was pared by 0 bases and J by 2 bases, with 3 bases of the junction left unmatched. The CDR3 DNA sequence: TGTGCCTGGAGTGTGGACAGGGTCCCTGGGGCCAACGTCCTGACTTTC. It codes for CAWSVDRVPGANVLTF.

The V call is TRBV5-1, the J call TRBJ2-2; 8 bases agree with TRBD1. The V gene end was trimmed by 6 bases and the J gene end by 6 bases; junction bases not matched to a gene: 7. The CDR3 loop spans 14 amino acids. Germline CDR1 reads SGHRS; CDR2 reads YFSETQ. In DNA form, the CDR3 reads TGCGCCAGCACGCCAGCAGGGGGCTCCGGGGAGCTGTTTTTT. As protein: CASTPAGGSGELFF.

This sequence joins TRBV6-1 and TRBJ1-1; 7 nucleotides line up with TRBD1. The CDR3 covers 16 residues. V dropped 6 bases and J dropped 3; count of bases not matched to a gene: 13. From germline, CDR1 is MNHNS and CDR2 SASEGT. CDR3 protein: CASRERPGDSHTEAFF. CDR3 in DNA: TGTGCCAGCAGGGAACGCCCCGGGGACAGCCACACTGAAGCTTTCTTT.

V usage is TRBV2 and J usage is TRBJ2-3, with 11 positions matching TRBD2. The CDR3 is 18 amino acids. The germline CDR1 and CDR2 sequences are SNHLY and FYNNEI. J lost 2 bases, V lost 6 bases, and 13 bases had no gene match. The CDR3 DNA follows: TGTGCCAGCAGAGCACCCGGTGGACTAGCGGGTTCCACAGATACGCAGTATTTT. Protein product: CASRAPGGLAGSTDTQYF.

V gene TRBV9 combines with J gene TRBJ1-3; D gene ambiguous. The length of the CDR3 is 15 residues. Germline V lookup: CDR1 SGDLS, CDR2 YYNGEE. Trimming shortened V by 0 bases and J by 1 base, and 8 bases separated the two germline ends. The CDR3 protein is CASSVGQESGNTIYF. The CDR3 coding sequence is TGTGCCAGCAGCGTAGGTCAAGAGTCTGGAAACACCATATATTTT.

CDR3 coding DNA: TGCGCCAGCACCCTCGACCCTAGGGCGGGGGAGACCCAGTACTTC. Protein sequence: CASTLDPRAGETQYF. V gene TRBV5-1 combines with J gene TRBJ2-5, with D possibly being TRBD2 (6 bases). Germline V gene sequence: CDR1 SGHRS, CDR2 YFSETQ. V was pared by 6 bases and J by 5 bases, with 20 bases between. The CDR3 has 15 amino acids.

The chain couples TRBV5-1 to TRBJ1-1; TRBD1 might be the D (5 bases). V was pared by 0 bases and J by 6 bases, with 9 bases between. Germline CDR1 SGHRS, CDR2 YFSETQ. The CDR3 extends over 13 amino acids. As DNA, the CDR3 is TGCGCCAGCAGCTTGGTGGCAGGGTCTGAAGCTTTCTTT. Residues: CASSLVAGSEAFF.

CDR3 DNA: TGTGCCAGCAGCCCGCGGACAGGGCCCTACGAGCAGTACTTC. Translating it yields CASSPRTGPYEQYF. The chain joins TRBV11-2 to TRBJ2-7; 8 bases match TRBD1. V shed 5 bases, J shed 2 bases, and the junction held 5 bases outside the gene matches. Germline V gives CDR1 SGHAT, CDR2 FQNNGV. This CDR3 is 14 amino acids long. Complete variable domain (other parts from reference TRBV11-2 and TRBJ2-7): EAGVAQSPRYKIIEKRQSVAFWCNPISGHATLYWYQQILGQGPKLLIQFQNNGVVDDSQLPKDRFSAERLKGVDSTLKIQPAKLEDSAVYLCASSPRTGPYEQYFGPGTRLTVT.

The chain joins TRBV6-1 to TRBJ1-5; 7 positions match TRBD1. Germline values: CDR1 MNHNS, CDR2 SASEGT. With V trimmed by 3 bases and J by 2 bases, 10 bases remained unmatched. The CDR3 is 17 residues long. The CDR3 DNA reads TGTGCCAGCAGTGACCCGGGACAGAGCCTGGGCAATCAGCCCCAGCATTTT. This codes for CASSDPGQSLGNQPQHF.

V and J are TRBV5-1 and TRBJ1-1; 7 nucleotides line up with TRBD1. Germline V lookup: CDR1 SGHRS, CDR2 YFSETQ. The CDR3 length is 14 residues. The trim removed 5 bases at V and 6 bases at J, leaving 10 bases unmatched. For the CDR3, the DNA is TGCGCCAGCAGGAACTCAAGACAGGGTGCTGAAGCTTTCTTT. Protein product: CASRNSRQGAEAFF.

The chain couples TRBV6-5 to TRBJ2-2, with a possible D match to TRBD2 (7 bases). The CDR3 has 15 amino acids. V gave up 8 bases and J gave up 5 bases, with 18 bases separating them. From germline, CDR1 is MNHEY and CDR2 SVGAGI. The CDR3 loop is CASRRGRAYTGELFF. The CDR3 DNA reads as TGTGCCAGCCGGAGGGGGAGGGCTTATACCGGGGAGCTGTTTTTT.

This clone turned up a few times. The rearrangement joins TRBV30 to TRBJ1-4, with TRBD1 as a possible D gene (5 bases). This CDR3 comprises 13 residues. Germline CDR1 reads GTSNPN; CDR2 reads SVGIG (reference sequence). V lost 7 bases to trimming and J lost 2 bases, with 11 bases between them. CDR3 in amino acids: CASGGDTNEKLFF. The CDR3 coding sequence is TGTGCCTCGGGGGGGGATACTAATGAAAAACTGTTTTTT. The entire variable domain, with the rest obtained from reference TRBV30 and TRBJ1-4, is as follows: SQTIHQWPATLVQPVGSPLSLECTVEGTSNPNLYWYRQAAGRGLQLLFYSVGIGQISSEVPQNLSASRPQDRQFILSSKKLLLSDSGFYLCASGGDTNEKLFFGSGTQLSVL.

This clone has only one observation. The J gene is TRBJ2-3, the V gene TRBV2; unclear D gene. The CDR3 covers 11 residues. Germline V lookup: CDR1 SNHLY, CDR2 FYNNEI. The V gene lost 5 bases and the J gene lost 8 bases, with 8 bases spanning the gap. CDR3 sequence (DNA): TGTGCCAGCAGTAGCTGGGCTACGCAGTATTTT. It translates to CASSSWATQYF. Combining the CDR3 with reference TRBV2 and TRBJ2-3 gives the whole variable domain EPEVTQTPSHQVTQMGQEVILRCVPISNHLYFYWYRQILGQKVEFLVSFYNNEISEKSEIFDDQFSVERPDGSNFTLKIRSTKLEDSAMYFCASSSWATQYFGPGTRLTVL.

This chain joins TRBV27 and TRBJ1-1; unclear D gene. Germline assignment: CDR1 MNHEY and CDR2 SMNVEV (reference sequence). The CDR3 length is 14 residues. Trimming pared 2 bases from V and 0 bases from J, leaving 7 bases between. The CDR3 nucleotides are TGTGCCAGCAGTTTAAAGCCTTTGAACACTGAAGCTTTCTTT. Protein: CASSLKPLNTEAFF.

CDR3 protein: CASSARVGDGNTEAFF. CDR3 sequence (DNA): TGTGCCAGCAGCGCCCGGGTTGGCGACGGTAACACTGAAGCTTTCTTT. This chain links TRBV7-3 with TRBJ1-1; D gene unclear. Looked up from germline, CDR1 is SGHTA and CDR2 is FQGTGA. The germline V and J ends were trimmed by 5 bases and 2 bases, with 18 bases remaining between them. This CDR3 comprises 16 residues.

J is TRBJ2-7 and V is TRBV18; the match to TRBD2 covers 10 bases. The CDR3 extends over 15 amino acids. Germline values: CDR1 KGHSH, CDR2 LQKENI. The V segment lost 5 bases and the J segment 3 bases; nucleotides outside the gene matches: 7. The CDR3 here is CASSGGLANLYEQYF. CDR3 sequence (DNA): TGTGCCAGCTCAGGGGGACTAGCGAATCTCTACGAGCAGTACTTC.

V is TRBV6-6 and J is TRBJ1-6; D is perhaps TRBD1 (5 bases). There are 14 residues in the CDR3. Germline lookup yields CDR1 MNHNY and CDR2 SVGAGI (reference sequence). V dropped 5 bases and J dropped 9 bases, with 14 bases sitting between them. Here the CDR3 reads CASSRSGGGSPLHF. CDR3 sequence (DNA): TGTGCCAGCAGTCGATCGGGGGGTGGTTCACCCCTCCACTTT.

In this sample, this clone turned up once. The CDR3 DNA reads TGCGCCAGCAGCCGATACGGGGACTCCGGGGAAAAACTGTTTTTT. Amino acid sequence: CASSRYGDSGEKLFF. V is TRBV4-1 and J is TRBJ1-4, with D possibly TRBD1 on 5 matching bases. This CDR3 is built from 15 residues. Trimming left V 4 bases short and J 8 bases short, with 17 bases between. Germline assignment: CDR1 MGHRA and CDR2 YSYEKL.

Written as DNA, the CDR3 is TGTGCCAGTAGTATAAAGCGGATCAGCACAGATACGCAGTATTTT. This sequence encodes CASSIKRISTDTQYF. This rearrangement joins TRBV19 to TRBJ2-3, with a tentative D call TRBD2 (5 bases). Per germline, CDR1 LNHDA and CDR2 SQIVND (reference sequence). Deletions cut 2 bases from V and 0 bases from J, with 9 bases between. The CDR3 consists of 15 residues.

Only one count was recorded for this clone. The rearrangement uses TRBV5-1 and TRBJ2-7; tentative D call: TRBD1 (6 bases). V lost 5 bases and J 3 bases, leaving 18 bases between the germline ends. Per the germline V gene, CDR1 is SGHRS and CDR2 is YFSETQ. The CDR3 spans 15 residues. The CDR3 region is CASSTGPKENYEQYF. Here the CDR3 DNA reads TGCGCCAGCAGTACAGGGCCGAAGGAGAACTACGAGCAGTACTTC.

The chain employs TRBV10-3 and TRBJ1-1; D gene unclear. The ends were cut back, 4 bases at V and 7 bases at J, with 13 bases in the middle. Looked up from germline, CDR1 is ENHRY and CDR2 is SYGVKD. There are 13 residues in the CDR3. The CDR3 DNA is TGTGCCATCAGTGGGGTTTCGGGATTTGAAGCTTTCTTT. It yields the protein CAISGVSGFEAFF.

The V call is TRBV27, the J call TRBJ2-2; TRBD1 agrees at 8 bases. CDR1 is MNHEY and CDR2 is SMNVEV in the germline V gene (reference sequence). The CDR3 is made up of 17 amino acids. Trimming removed 7 bases from V and 1 base from J; junction bases left unmatched: 11. Written as DNA, the CDR3 is TGTGCCAGCACCTCCCCGAGAGGGACAGGGAACACCGGGGAGCTGTTTTTT. Translation: CASTSPRGTGNTGELFF.

This clone was observed once. The chain links TRBV28 to TRBJ2-3, with 13 bases fitting TRBD2. Germline V lookup: CDR1 MDHEN, CDR2 SYDVKM. The V and J ends lost 6 bases and 0 bases, in that order; junction bases with no gene match: 6. The CDR3 is 17 residues long. This chain's CDR3 is CASRTSGGTPSTDTQYF. As DNA, the CDR3 is TGTGCCAGCAGGACTAGCGGGGGGACCCCGAGCACAGATACGCAGTATTTT.